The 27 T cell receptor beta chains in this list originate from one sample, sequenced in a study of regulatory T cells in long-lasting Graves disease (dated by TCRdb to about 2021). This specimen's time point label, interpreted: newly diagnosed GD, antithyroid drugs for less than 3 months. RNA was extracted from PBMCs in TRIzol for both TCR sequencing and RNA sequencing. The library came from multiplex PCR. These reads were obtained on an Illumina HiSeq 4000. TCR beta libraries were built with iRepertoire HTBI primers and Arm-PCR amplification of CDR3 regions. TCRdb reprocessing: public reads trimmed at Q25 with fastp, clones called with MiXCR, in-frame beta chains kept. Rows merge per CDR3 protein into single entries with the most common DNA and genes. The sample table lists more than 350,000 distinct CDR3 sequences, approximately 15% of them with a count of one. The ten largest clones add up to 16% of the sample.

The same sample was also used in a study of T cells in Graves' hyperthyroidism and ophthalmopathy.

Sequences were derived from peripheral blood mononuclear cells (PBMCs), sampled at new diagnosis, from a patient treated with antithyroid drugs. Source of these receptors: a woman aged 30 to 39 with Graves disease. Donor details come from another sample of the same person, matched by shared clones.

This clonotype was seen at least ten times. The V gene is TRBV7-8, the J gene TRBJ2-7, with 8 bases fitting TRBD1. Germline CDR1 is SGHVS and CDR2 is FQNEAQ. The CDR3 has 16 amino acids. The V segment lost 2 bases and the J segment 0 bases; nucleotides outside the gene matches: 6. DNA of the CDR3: TGTGCCAGCAGCTTACAGGGGGCGCGGGGCTCCTACGAGCAGTACTTC. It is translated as CASSLQGARGSYEQYF.

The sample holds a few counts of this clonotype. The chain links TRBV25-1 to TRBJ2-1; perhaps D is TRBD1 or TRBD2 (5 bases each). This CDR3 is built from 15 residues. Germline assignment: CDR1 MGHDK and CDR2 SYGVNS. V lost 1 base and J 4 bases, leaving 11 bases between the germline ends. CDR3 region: CASSEWGKGYNEQFF. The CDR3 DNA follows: TGTGCCAGCAGTGAATGGGGGAAGGGATACAATGAGCAGTTCTTC. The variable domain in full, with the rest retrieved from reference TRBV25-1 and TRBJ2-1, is EADIYQTPRYLVIGTGKKITLECSQTMGHDKMYWYQQDPGMELHLIHYSYGVNSTEKGDLSSESTVSRIRTEHFPLTLESARPSHTSQYLCASSEWGKGYNEQFFGPGTRLTVL.

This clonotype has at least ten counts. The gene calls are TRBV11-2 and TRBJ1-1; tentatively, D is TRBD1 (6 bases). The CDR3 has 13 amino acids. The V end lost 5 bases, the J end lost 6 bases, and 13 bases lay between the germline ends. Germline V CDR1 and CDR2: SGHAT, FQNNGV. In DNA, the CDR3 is TGTGCCAGCAGCCCGCACAGGGTGCCTGAAGCTTTCTTT. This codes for CASSPHRVPEAFF. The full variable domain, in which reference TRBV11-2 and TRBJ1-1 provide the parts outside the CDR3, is EAGVAQSPRYKIIEKRQSVAFWCNPISGHATLYWYQQILGQGPKLLIQFQNNGVVDDSQLPKDRFSAERLKGVDSTLKIQPAKLEDSAVYLCASSPHRVPEAFFGQGTRLTVV.

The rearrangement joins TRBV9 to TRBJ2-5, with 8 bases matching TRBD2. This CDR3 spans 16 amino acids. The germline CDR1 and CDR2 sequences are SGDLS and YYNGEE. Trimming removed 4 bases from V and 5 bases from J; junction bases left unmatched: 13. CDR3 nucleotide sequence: TGTGCCAGCAGCCTGACGGGGGGGCAGGGTGGGGAGACCCAGTACTTC. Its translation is CASSLTGGQGGETQYF.

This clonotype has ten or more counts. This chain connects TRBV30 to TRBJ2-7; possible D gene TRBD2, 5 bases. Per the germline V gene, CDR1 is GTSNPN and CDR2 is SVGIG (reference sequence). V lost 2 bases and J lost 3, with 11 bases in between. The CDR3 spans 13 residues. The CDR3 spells CAWSQDWDYEQYF. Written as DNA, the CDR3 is TGTGCCTGGAGTCAGGACTGGGACTACGAGCAGTACTTC.

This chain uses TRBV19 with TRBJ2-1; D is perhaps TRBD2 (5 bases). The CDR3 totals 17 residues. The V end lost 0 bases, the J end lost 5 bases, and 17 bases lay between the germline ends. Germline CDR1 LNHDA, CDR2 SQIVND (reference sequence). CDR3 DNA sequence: TGTGCCAGTAGTATAGACCCCTCTAGAATCGGGAACAATGAGCAGTTCTTC. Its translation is CASSIDPSRIGNNEQFF.

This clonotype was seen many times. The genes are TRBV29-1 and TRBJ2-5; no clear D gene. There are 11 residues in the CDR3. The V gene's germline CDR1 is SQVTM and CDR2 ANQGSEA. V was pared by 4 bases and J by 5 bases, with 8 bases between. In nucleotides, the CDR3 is TGCAGCGTTGGGGGTTGGGAGACCCAGTACTTC. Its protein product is CSVGGWETQYF. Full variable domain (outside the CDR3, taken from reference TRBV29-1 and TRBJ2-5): SAVISQKPSRDICQRGTSLTIQCQVDSQVTMMFWYRQQPGQSLTLIATANQGSEATYESGFVIDKFPISRPNLTFSTLTVSNMSPEDSSIYLCSVGGWETQYFGPGTRLLVL.

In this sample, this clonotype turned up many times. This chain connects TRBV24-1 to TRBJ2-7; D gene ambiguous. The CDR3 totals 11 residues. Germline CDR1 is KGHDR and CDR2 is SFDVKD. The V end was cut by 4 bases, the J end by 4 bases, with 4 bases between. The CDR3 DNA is TGTGCCACCAGTGACCGGTACGAGCAGTACTTC. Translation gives CATSDRYEQYF.

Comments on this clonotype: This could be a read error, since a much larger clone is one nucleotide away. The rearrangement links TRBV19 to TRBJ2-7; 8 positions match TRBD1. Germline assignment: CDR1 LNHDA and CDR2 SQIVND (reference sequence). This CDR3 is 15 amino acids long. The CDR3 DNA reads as TGTGCCAGTAGTACGCGACAGGGGTGGCCCTACGAGCTGTACTTC. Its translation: CASSTRQGWPYELYF. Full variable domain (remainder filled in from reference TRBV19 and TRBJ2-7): DGGITQSPKYLFRKEGQNVTLSCEQNLNHDAMYWYRQDPGQGLRLIYYSQIVNDFQKGDIAEGYSVSREKKESFPLTVTSAQKNPTAFYLCASSTRQGWPYELYFGPGTRLTVT.

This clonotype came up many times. The DNA of the CDR3 is TGTGCCAGCAGTGAACCACGGGACAGGGAATACTATGGCTACACCTTC. It codes for CASSEPRDREYYGYTF. The V and J genes are TRBV2 and TRBJ1-2; 9 nucleotides align to TRBD1. CDR1 and CDR2 from the germline V gene are SNHLY and FYNNEI. There are 16 residues in the CDR3. Trimming at V came to 2 bases and at J to 3 bases, leaving 7 bases not matched to a gene.

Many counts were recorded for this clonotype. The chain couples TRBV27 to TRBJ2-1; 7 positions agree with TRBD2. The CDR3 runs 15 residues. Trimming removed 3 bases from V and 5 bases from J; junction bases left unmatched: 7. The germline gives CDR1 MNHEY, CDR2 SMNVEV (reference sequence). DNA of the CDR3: TGTGCCAGCAGTTTTCTGTCTAGCGGCAACAATGAGCAGTTCTTC. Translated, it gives CASSFLSSGNNEQFF.

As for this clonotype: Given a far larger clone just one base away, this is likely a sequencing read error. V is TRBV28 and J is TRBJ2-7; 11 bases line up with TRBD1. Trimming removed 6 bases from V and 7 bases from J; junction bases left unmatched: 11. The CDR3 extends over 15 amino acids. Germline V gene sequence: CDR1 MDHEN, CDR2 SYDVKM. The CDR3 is CASSSLDRGRREQYF. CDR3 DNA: TGTGCCAGCAGCTCCCTGGACAGGGGGCGCCGGGAGCAGTACTTC.

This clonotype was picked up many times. CDR3 bases: TGTGCCACCAGTGATTTGTGGGGGGGCGGCACAGATACGCAGTATTTT. Translation: CATSDLWGGGTDTQYF. V gene TRBV24-1 combines with J gene TRBJ2-3, with a tentative D call TRBD2 (7 bases). Germline assignment: CDR1 KGHDR and CDR2 SFDVKD. The CDR3 contains 16 residues. V gave up 0 bases and J gave up 1 base, with 10 bases separating them.

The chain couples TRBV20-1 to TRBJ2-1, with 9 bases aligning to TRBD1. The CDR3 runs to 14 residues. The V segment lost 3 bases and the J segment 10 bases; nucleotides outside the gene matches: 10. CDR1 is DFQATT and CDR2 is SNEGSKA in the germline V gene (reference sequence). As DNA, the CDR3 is TGCAGTGCTAGTCCAGGACAGGGGTTTTACGAGCAGTTCTTC. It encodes CSASPGQGFYEQFF.

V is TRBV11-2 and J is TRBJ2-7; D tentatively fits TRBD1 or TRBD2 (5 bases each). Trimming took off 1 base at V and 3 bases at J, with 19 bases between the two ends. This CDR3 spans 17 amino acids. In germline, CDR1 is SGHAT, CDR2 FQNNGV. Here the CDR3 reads CASSLGLFRDPLYEQYF. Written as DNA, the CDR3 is TGTGCCAGCAGCTTAGGATTATTTCGGGACCCGCTCTACGAGCAGTACTTC. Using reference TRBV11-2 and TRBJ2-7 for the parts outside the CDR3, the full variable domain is EAGVAQSPRYKIIEKRQSVAFWCNPISGHATLYWYQQILGQGPKLLIQFQNNGVVDDSQLPKDRFSAERLKGVDSTLKIQPAKLEDSAVYLCASSLGLFRDPLYEQYFGPGTRLTVT.

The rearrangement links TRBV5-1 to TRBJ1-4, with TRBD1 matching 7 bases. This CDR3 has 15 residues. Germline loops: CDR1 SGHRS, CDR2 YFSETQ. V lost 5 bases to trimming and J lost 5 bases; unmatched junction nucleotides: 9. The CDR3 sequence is CASRTAGTANEKLFF. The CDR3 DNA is TGCGCCAGCAGGACCGCGGGGACAGCGAATGAAAAACTGTTTTTT.

CDR3 DNA sequence: TGTGCCATCAGTTTGGCGGGGACCTACGAGCAGTACTTC. Translation gives CAISLAGTYEQYF. This sequence joins TRBV10-3 and TRBJ2-7, with TRBD2 as a possible D gene (6 bases). V was cut by 5 bases and J by 2 bases, with 10 bases left in between. This CDR3 has 13 residues. Germline values: CDR1 ENHRY, CDR2 SYGVKD.

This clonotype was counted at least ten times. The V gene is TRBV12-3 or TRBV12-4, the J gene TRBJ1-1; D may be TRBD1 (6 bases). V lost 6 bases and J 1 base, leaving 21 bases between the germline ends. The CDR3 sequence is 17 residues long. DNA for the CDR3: TGTGCCAGCAGCACGCCCCGGGTCAGGGGCACGAACACTGAAGCTTTCTTT. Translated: CASSTPRVRGTNTEAFF.

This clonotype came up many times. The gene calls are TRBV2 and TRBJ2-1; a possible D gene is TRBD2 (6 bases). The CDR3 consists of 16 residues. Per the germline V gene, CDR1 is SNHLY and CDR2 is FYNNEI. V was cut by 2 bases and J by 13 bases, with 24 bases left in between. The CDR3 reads CASSESASVRLRGQFF. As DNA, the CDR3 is TGTGCCAGCAGTGAATCGGCTAGCGTAAGACTACGGGGACAGTTCTTC.

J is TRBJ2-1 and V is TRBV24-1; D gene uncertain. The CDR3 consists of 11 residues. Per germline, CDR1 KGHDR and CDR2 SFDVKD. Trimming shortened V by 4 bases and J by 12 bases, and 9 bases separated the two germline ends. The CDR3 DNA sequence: TGTGCCACCAGTGACCTGGCAGGGCAGTTCTTC. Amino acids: CATSDLAGQFF.

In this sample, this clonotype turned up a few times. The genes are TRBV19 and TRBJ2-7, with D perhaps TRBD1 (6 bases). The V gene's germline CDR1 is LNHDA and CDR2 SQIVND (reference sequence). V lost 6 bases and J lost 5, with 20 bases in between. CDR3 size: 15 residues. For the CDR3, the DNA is TGTGCCAGTAGCTGGCGCGTACAGGGTCCCCACGAGCAGTACTTC. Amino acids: CASSWRVQGPHEQYF.

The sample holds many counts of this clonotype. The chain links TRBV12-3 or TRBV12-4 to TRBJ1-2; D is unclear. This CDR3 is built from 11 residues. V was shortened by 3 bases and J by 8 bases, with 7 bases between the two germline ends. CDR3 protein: CASSFWTGYTF. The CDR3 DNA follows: TGTGCCAGCAGTTTTTGGACCGGCTACACCTTC.

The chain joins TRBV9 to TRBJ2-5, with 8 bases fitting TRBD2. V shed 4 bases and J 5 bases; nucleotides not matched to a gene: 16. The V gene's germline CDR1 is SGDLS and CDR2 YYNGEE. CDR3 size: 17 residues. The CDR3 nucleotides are TGTGCCAGCAGCACCCGCCGGGGGGGGAATTTGATGGAGACCCAGTACTTC. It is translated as CASSTRRGGNLMETQYF. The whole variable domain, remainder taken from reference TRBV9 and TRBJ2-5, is DSGVTQTPKHLITATGQRVTLRCSPRSGDLSVYWYQQSLDQGLQFLIQYYNGEERAKGNILERFSAQQFPDLHSELNLSSLELGDSALYFCASSTRRGGNLMETQYFGPGTRLLVL.

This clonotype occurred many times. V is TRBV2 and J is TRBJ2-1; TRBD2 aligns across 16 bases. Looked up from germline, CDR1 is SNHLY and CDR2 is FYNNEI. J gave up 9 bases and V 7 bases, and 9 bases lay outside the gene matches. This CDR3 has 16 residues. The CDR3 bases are TGTGCCAGCAACACCGGGACTAGCGGGAGGGGGGTTGAGCAGTTCTTC. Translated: CASNTGTSGRGVEQFF.

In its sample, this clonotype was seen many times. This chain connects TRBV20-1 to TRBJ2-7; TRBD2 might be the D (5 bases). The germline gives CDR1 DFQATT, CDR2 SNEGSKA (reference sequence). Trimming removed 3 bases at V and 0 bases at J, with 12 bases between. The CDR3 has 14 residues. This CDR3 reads CSASGLISSYEQYF. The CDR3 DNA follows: TGCAGTGCTAGCGGACTCATATCCTCCTACGAGCAGTACTTC.

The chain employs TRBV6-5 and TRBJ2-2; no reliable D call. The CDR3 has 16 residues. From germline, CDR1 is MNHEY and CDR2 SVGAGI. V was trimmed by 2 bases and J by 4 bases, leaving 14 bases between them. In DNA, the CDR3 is TGTGCCAGCAGTTACGGGCTCGTGCGGAGCACCGGGGAGCTGTTTTTT. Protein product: CASSYGLVRSTGELFF.

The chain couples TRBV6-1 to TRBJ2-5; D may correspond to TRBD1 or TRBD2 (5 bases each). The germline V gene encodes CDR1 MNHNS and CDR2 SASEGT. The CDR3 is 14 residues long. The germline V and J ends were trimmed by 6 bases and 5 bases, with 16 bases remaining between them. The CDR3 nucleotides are TGTGCCAGCAGGGAATGGGGGAGTTACGAGACCCAGTACTTC. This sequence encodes CASREWGSYETQYF.